This T cell receptor (beta chain) is from a study of PD-1 blockade in classical Hodgkin lymphoma. Only in-frame clones appear in the TCRdb table, and some are missing; sequencing was by immunoSEQ multiplex PCR. The table includes roughly 100,000 clones, about 92% detected once. Described time point: cycle 4 day 1 (C4D1), after 5 to 7 weeks of nivolumab. After autologous stem cell transplantation all patients relapsed, and prior brentuximab vedotin exposure differed between cohorts. Study-level results: In CD4+ cells, TCR diversity went up significantly by C4D1, but in CD8+ cells it did not. The baseline diversity of complete responders showed similarity to that of newly diagnosed patients.

A word on this clone: The antigen remains undetermined.

The CDR3 consists of 13 residues. Unmatched junction bases numbered 6, after V lost 4 bases and J lost 7 bases. Germline-derived CDR1 and CDR2 are SGHTA and FQGNSA. The receptor was isolated from a human donor with classical Hodgkin lymphoma. The chain is built from TRBV7-2 and TRBJ2-7; TRBD2 matches 8 bases. The sample in question was peripheral blood mononuclear cells (PBMCs), obtained before the fourth cycle of nivolumab. DNA of the CDR3: TGTGCCAGCAGCTCGATCCAGCGGGGGGAGCAGTACTTC. Its protein product is CASSSIQRGEQYF.